These 17 T cell receptor beta chains came from one sample sequenced in a study of shared clonotypes between healthy human individuals. Libraries were prepared by immunoSEQ multiplex PCR; TCRdb keeps only in-frame clonotypes and omits some of them. The sample shows 2.3 million or so clones, 90% to 95% of them seen only once. The sequenced material came from naive CD4+ T cells from PBMCs. Documented subset: CD45RA+ positively selected. These receptors came from a young man in good health. Some clones in this sample may be carry-over from other donors' samples.

This chain links TRBV5-4 with TRBJ2-1; D possibly corresponds to TRBD2 (7 bases). This CDR3 region has 18 residues. V lost 0 bases and J 3 bases, leaving 19 bases between the germline ends. Germline loops: CDR1 SGHNT, CDR2 YYREEE (reference sequence). In nucleotides, the CDR3 is TGTGCCAGCAGCTTGGGGATTGGGGGGGCAGAGAGCTACAATGAGCAGTTCTTC. This sequence encodes CASSLGIGGAESYNEQFF.

In the case of this clone: This sample includes further DNA sequences coding for the same CDR3. The chain recombines TRBV28 with TRBJ2-3; unclear D gene. CDR3 size: 10 residues. Trimming shortened V by 7 bases and J by 3 bases, and 2 bases separated the two germline ends. CDR1 and CDR2 (germline): MDHEN, SYDVKM. CDR3 DNA sequence: TGTGCCAGCACGACAGATACGCAGTATTTT. Translation: CASTTDTQYF.

The chain carries TRBV4-2 and TRBJ2-7; 8 bases map to TRBD2. The CDR3 loop spans 15 amino acids. Germline V gives CDR1 LGHNA, CDR2 YNFKEQ. The V segment lost 0 bases and the J segment 7 bases; nucleotides outside the gene matches: 8. CDR3: CASSQDSSGSREQYF. In DNA, the CDR3 is TGTGCCAGCAGCCAAGATTCGAGCGGGAGTAGAGAGCAGTACTTC.

The CDR3 spells CASSRLAGRTDTQYF. In DNA form, the CDR3 reads TGTGCCAGTAGTAGACTAGCGGGACGCACAGATACGCAGTATTTT. The genes are TRBV19 and TRBJ2-3; TRBD2 matches at 11 bases. J gave up 1 base and V 4 bases, and 1 base lay outside the gene matches. CDR1 is LNHDA, CDR2 SQIVND, per germline (reference sequence). CDR3 length: 15 amino acids.

The chain links TRBV7-9 to TRBJ2-2; D is ambiguous. Germline CDR1 SEHNR, CDR2 FQNEAQ (reference sequence). The V and J ends lost 5 bases and 6 bases respectively, with 16 bases between them. This CDR3 comprises 15 residues. The CDR3 DNA reads TGTGCCAGCAGCACTTTTAAGGGCTTGGCCGGGGAGCTGTTTTTT. Protein product: CASSTFKGLAGELFF.

The rearrangement uses TRBV7-9 and TRBJ2-7, with 7 positions matching TRBD2. Germline trimming cut 8 bases from V and 4 bases from J; bases unmatched to any gene: 11. The CDR3 has 14 residues. CDR1 and CDR2 from the germline V gene are SEHNR and FQNEAQ (reference sequence). CDR3 protein: CASGGGASGYEQYF. The CDR3 DNA sequence: TGTGCCAGCGGAGGAGGGGCTAGCGGTTACGAGCAGTACTTC.

The V call is TRBV4-1, the J call TRBJ2-3; D possibly corresponds to TRBD2 (6 bases). The CDR3 sequence is 17 residues long. Germline V lookup: CDR1 MGHRA, CDR2 YSYEKL. Trimming stripped 4 bases from V and 2 bases from J, with 19 bases between. The CDR3 bases are TGCGCCAGCAGCCCCCACGCGGGCGGGGACCTCACAGATACGCAGTATTTT. Its translation is CASSPHAGGDLTDTQYF.

The chain links TRBV7-8 to TRBJ1-3, with D possibly being TRBD1 (6 bases). Germline-derived CDR1 and CDR2 are SGHVS and FQNEAQ. The CDR3 contains 13 residues. Trimming removed 0 bases at V and 11 bases at J, with 11 bases between. DNA of the CDR3: TGTGCCAGCAGCTTAGCGAGGGGGGGCCCCATATATTTT. As protein: CASSLARGGPIYF.

This chain joins TRBV28 and TRBJ2-7; D ambiguous. Germline-derived CDR1 and CDR2 are MDHEN and SYDVKM. The CDR3 contains 12 residues. V lost 4 bases to trimming and J lost 2 bases, with 6 bases between them. The CDR3 here is CASSSATYEQYF. The CDR3 nucleotides are TGTGCCAGCAGTTCAGCTACCTACGAGCAGTACTTC. Together with reference TRBV28 and TRBJ2-7, the CDR3 gives the full variable domain: DVKVTQSSRYLVKRTGEKVFLECVQDMDHENMFWYRQDPGLGLRLIYFSYDVKMKEKGDIPEGYSVSREKKERFSLILESASTNQTSMYLCASSSATYEQYFGPGTRLTVT.

The chain couples TRBV30 to TRBJ2-3; D unclear. Germline V gene lookup returns CDR1 GTSNPN and CDR2 SVGIG (reference sequence). The CDR3 spans 15 residues. V dropped 2 bases and J dropped 0 bases, with 12 bases sitting between them. CDR3 sequence: CAWSYHGLSTDTQYF. The CDR3 nucleotides are TGTGCCTGGAGTTATCACGGCCTGAGCACAGATACGCAGTATTTT.

Points on this clone: The sample contains more than one DNA sequence encoding this CDR3. The rearrangement uses TRBV5-1 and TRBJ2-3, with D possibly being TRBD1 or TRBD2 (6 bases each). The CDR3 contains 14 residues. Germline values: CDR1 SGHRS, CDR2 YFSETQ. With 1 base removed from V and 2 bases from J, the gap between germline ends came to 8 bases. The DNA of the CDR3 is TGCGCCAGCAGCTTGCCGGGGGCCACAGATACGCAGTATTTT. It specifies CASSLPGATDTQYF.

The chain is built from TRBV28 and TRBJ1-2, with D unclear. Trimming removed 3 bases at V and 4 bases at J, with 15 bases between. The CDR3 length is 15 residues. Germline loops: CDR1 MDHEN, CDR2 SYDVKM. In nucleotides, the CDR3 is TGTGCCAGCAGTTTGGCCCAATTAAGAGGCTATGGCTACACCTTC. Translation: CASSLAQLRGYGYTF.

The rearrangement links TRBV9 to TRBJ2-3, with 9 bases lining up with TRBD2. With 4 bases clipped from V and 3 bases from J, the junction kept 6 bases outside the gene matches. The CDR3 is 15 amino acids. Germline CDR1 is SGDLS and CDR2 is YYNGEE. In nucleotides, the CDR3 is TGTGCCAGCAGCAAACGACTAGCGGTGACAGATACGCAGTATTTT. As protein: CASSKRLAVTDTQYF.

Only one count was recorded for this clone. The sample carries other DNA sequences with the same CDR3. The chain is built from TRBV7-2 and TRBJ2-3, with unresolved D. CDR3 length: 12 residues. V was shortened by 3 bases and J by 3 bases, with 4 bases between the two germline ends. Germline V gene data show CDR1 as SGHTA and CDR2 as FQGNSA. The CDR3 here is CASSLATDTQYF. The CDR3 DNA sequence: TGTGCCAGCAGCTTGGCAACAGATACGCAGTATTTT.

This chain uses TRBV11-2 with TRBJ1-1; D gene unclear. Per the germline V gene, CDR1 is SGHAT and CDR2 is FQNNGV. This CDR3 comprises 16 residues. The V end was cut by 5 bases, the J end by 3 bases, with 19 bases between. The CDR3 reads CASSPWQAGLDTEAFF. CDR3 bases: TGTGCCAGCAGCCCCTGGCAGGCCGGATTGGACACTGAAGCTTTCTTT.

The chain employs TRBV15 and TRBJ1-5; D is perhaps TRBD1 (5 bases). Trimming took off 3 bases at V and 0 bases at J, with 12 bases between the two ends. The CDR3 extends over 16 amino acids. Per the germline V gene, CDR1 is LNHNV and CDR2 is YYDKDF (reference sequence). CDR3 loop: CATSSVGGYSNQPQHF. The CDR3 DNA sequence: TGTGCCACCAGCAGCGTGGGGGGTTATAGCAATCAGCCCCAGCATTTT. Full variable domain (rest looked up from reference TRBV15 and TRBJ1-5): DAMVIQNPRYQVTQFGKPVTLSCSQTLNHNVMYWYQQKSSQAPKLLFHYYDKDFNNEADTPDNFQSRRPNTSFCFLDIRSPGLGDTAMYLCATSSVGGYSNQPQHFGDGTRLSIL.

The CDR3 nucleotides read TGTGCCAGCAGCCAAAGGTGGGGACGGGGAGCCAAAAACATTCAGTACTTC. Its protein product is CASSQRWGRGAKNIQYF. The genes are TRBV28 and TRBJ2-4; perhaps D is TRBD1 or TRBD2 (5 bases each). The CDR3 totals 17 residues. In germline, CDR1 is MDHEN, CDR2 SYDVKM. Trimming left V 6 bases short and J 0 bases short, with 18 bases between.